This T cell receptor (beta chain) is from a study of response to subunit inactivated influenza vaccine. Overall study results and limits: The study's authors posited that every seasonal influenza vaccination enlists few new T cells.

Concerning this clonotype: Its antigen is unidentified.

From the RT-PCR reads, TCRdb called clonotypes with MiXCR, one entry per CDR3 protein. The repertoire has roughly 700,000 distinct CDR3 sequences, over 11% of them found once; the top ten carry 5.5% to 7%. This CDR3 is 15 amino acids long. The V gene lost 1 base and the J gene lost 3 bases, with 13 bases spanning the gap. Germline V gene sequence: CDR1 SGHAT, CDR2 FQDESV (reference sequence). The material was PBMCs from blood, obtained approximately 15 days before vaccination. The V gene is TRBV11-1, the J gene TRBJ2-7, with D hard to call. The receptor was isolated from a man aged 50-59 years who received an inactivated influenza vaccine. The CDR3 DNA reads TGTGCCAGCAGCTTAGGACGGGCGGTGGGCTACGAGCAGTACTTC. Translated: CASSLGRAVGYEQYF.